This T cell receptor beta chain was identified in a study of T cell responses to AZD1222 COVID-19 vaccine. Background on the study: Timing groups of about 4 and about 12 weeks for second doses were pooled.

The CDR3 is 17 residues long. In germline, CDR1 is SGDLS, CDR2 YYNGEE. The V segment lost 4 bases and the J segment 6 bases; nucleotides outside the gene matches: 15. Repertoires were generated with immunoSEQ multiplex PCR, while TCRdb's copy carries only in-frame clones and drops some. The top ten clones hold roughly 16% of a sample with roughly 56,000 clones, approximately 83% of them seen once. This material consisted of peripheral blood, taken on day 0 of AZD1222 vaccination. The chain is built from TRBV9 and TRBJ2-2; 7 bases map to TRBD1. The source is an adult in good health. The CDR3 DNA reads TGTGCCAGCAGCTCACCAAGACAGGGCTCTGGTCCCGGGGAGCTGTTTTTT. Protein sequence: CASSSPRQGSGPGELFF.